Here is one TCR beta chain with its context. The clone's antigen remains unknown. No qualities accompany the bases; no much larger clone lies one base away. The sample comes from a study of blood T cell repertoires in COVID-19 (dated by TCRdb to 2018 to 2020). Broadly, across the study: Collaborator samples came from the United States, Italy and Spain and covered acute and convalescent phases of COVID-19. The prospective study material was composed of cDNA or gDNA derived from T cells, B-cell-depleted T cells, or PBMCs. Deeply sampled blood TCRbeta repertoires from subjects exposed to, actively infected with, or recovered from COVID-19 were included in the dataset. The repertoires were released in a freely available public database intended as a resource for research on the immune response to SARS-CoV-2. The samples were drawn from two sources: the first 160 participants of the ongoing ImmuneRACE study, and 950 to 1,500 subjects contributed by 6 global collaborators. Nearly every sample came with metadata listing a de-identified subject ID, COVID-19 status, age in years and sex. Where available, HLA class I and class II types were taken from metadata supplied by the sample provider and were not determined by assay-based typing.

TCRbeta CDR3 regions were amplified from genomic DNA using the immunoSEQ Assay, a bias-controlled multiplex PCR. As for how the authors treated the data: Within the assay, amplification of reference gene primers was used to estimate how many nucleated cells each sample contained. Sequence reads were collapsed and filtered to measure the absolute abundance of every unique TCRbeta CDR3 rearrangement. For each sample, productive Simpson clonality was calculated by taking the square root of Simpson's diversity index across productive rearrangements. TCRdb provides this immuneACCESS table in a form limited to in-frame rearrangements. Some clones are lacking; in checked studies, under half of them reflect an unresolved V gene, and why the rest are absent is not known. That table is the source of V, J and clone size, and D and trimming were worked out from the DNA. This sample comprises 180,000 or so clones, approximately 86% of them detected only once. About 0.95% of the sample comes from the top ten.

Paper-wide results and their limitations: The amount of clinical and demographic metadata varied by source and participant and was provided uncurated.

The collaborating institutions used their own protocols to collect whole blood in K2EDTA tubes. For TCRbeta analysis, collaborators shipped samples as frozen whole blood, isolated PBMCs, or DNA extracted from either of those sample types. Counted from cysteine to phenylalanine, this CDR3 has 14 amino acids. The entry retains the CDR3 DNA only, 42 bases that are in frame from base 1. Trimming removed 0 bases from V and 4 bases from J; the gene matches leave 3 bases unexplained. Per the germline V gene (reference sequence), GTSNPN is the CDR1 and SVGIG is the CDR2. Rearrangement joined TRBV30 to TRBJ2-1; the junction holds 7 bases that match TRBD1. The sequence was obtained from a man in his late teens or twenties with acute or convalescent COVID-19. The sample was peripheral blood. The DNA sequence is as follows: TGTGCCTGGAGTGTAGACAGGGAGTACAATGAGCAGTTCTTC. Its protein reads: CAWSVDREYNEQFF.